One sample yielded the 8 T cell receptor beta chains listed below, sequenced in a study of regulatory and conventional T cells in RAG deficiency. Sequenced by immunoSEQ multiplex PCR; TCRdb stores in-frame clones only, minus some. The table shows 29,000 or so clones, with around 96% occurring only once. The sorted conventional CD4+ T cells were CD25-low and CD127-high, with genomic DNA sequenced. These data were also filed under a second study, of regulatory T cells. That paper adds: The PCR used 52 TRBV and 13 TRBJ primers.

The sequencing input was CD25- CD4+ T cells sorted from blood. These receptors were taken from a human donor in good health.

The rearrangement uses TRBV5-1 and TRBJ2-7, with 11 bases that match TRBD1. This CDR3 comprises 15 residues. The germline CDR1 and CDR2 sequences are SGHRS and YFSETQ. Trimming removed 3 bases from V and 1 base from J; junction bases left unmatched: 3. The CDR3 coding sequence is TGCGCCAGCAGCTCCGGGACAGGGGGTTCCTACGAGCAGTACTTC. It yields the protein CASSSGTGGSYEQYF.

CDR3 sequence: CASSKDRWRSYEQYF. CDR3 in DNA: TGTGCCAGCAGCAAAGACCGGTGGCGGTCCTACGAGCAGTACTTC. The chain links TRBV21-1 to TRBJ2-7; TRBD2 is taken as the D call from the table, unchecked against the DNA. TRBV21-1 represents a pseudogene. This CDR3 has 15 residues.

V gene TRBV5-1 combines with J gene TRBJ1-4, with 8 bases that match TRBD1. This CDR3 is 16 amino acids long. Germline V gives CDR1 SGHRS, CDR2 YFSETQ. V lost 0 bases, J lost 5 bases, and 6 bases stayed unmatched. The CDR3 loop is CASSLAFGQGNEKLFF. CDR3 nucleotides: TGCGCCAGCAGCTTGGCCTTCGGACAGGGAAATGAAAAACTGTTTTTT. Drawing the rest from reference TRBV5-1 and TRBJ1-4, the complete variable domain is KAGVTQTPRYLIKTRGQQVTLSCSPISGHRSVSWYQQTPGQGLQFLFEYFSETQRNKGNFPGRFSGRQFSNSRSEMNVSTLELGDSALYLCASSLAFGQGNEKLFFGSGTQLSVL.

The gene calls are TRBV28 and TRBJ2-3, with TRBD2 matching 8 bases. J lost 1 base, V lost 8 bases, and 5 bases had no gene match. This CDR3 region has 14 residues. Germline V gene lookup returns CDR1 MDHEN and CDR2 SYDVKM. For the CDR3, the DNA is TGTGCCAGCCGGGGGGGCGCTGGCACAGATACGCAGTATTTT. This encodes CASRGGAGTDTQYF. Full variable domain (missing parts from reference TRBV28 and TRBJ2-3): DVKVTQSSRYLVKRTGEKVFLECVQDMDHENMFWYRQDPGLGLRLIYFSYDVKMKEKGDIPEGYSVSREKKERFSLILESASTNQTSMYLCASRGGAGTDTQYFGPGTRLTVL.

The chain has TRBV12-5 and TRBJ1-1; tentatively, D is TRBD1 (5 bases). The V and J ends lost 5 bases and 5 bases respectively, with 12 bases between them. CDR3 length: 13 amino acids. Germline V gives CDR1 LGHNT, CDR2 FRNRAP. The CDR3 loop is CASGPRGGTEAFF. CDR3 bases: TGTGCTAGTGGTCCGAGGGGAGGGACTGAAGCTTTCTTT.

The gene calls are TRBV10-1 and TRBJ2-7, with 9 bases fitting TRBD2. The CDR3 runs to 13 residues. Germline V gives CDR1 WNHNN, CDR2 SYGVQD (reference sequence). Germline trimming cut 6 bases from V and 5 bases from J; bases unmatched to any gene: 5. The CDR3 region is CASSPAGGDEQYF. Here the CDR3 DNA reads TGCGCCAGCAGCCCGGCGGGGGGGGACGAGCAGTACTTC.

In the case of this clone: In the same sample, other DNA sequences code for this CDR3. The gene calls are TRBV19 and TRBJ1-6, with TRBD1 matching over 7 bases. The CDR3 has 15 amino acids. Per germline, CDR1 LNHDA and CDR2 SQIVND (reference sequence). The V and J ends lost 4 bases and 7 bases, in that order; junction bases with no gene match: 7. DNA of the CDR3: TGTGCCAGTAGTACGCAGGGGGGCCCAAATTCACCCCTCCACTTT. This gives the protein CASSTQGGPNSPLHF.

This chain joins TRBV11-2 and TRBJ1-1; TRBD1 might be the D (6 bases). This CDR3 is 15 amino acids long. V dropped 1 base and J dropped 5 bases, with 14 bases sitting between them. Germline CDR1 reads SGHAT; CDR2 reads FQNNGV. This CDR3 is CASSLGDIPRTEAFF. In nucleotides, the CDR3 is TGTGCCAGCAGCTTAGGGGACATCCCACGGACTGAAGCTTTCTTT.